The text below deals with one T cell receptor beta chain. Its specificity is unknown. The naive CD8 fraction comprised CD45RO-negative cells positively selected for CCR7 and excluded terminally differentiated effector memory CD45RA+ cells. The source of the sample is a study of shared clonotypes between healthy human individuals. Study-level background: Used for every donor were three CD4 naive, three CD4 memory, two CD8 naive and one CD8 memory plate. Study-wide points: Lower generation probabilities were found for non-shared clonotypes than for those shared by all four donors. Rarefaction demonstrated incomplete sorted-subset sequencing despite large depth.

TCRdb's copy holds only in-frame clones and misses some; the assay was immunoSEQ multiplex PCR. The sample carries roughly 2.1 million clones, 93% recorded once. The CDR3 length is 14 residues. V was pared by 2 bases and J by 6 bases, with 14 bases between. Per germline, CDR1 SNHLY and CDR2 FYNNEI. This receptor was obtained from a man in his late teens or twenties in good health. Some clones in this sample may be carry-over from other donors' samples. This chain links TRBV2 with TRBJ2-7; D might be TRBD2 (7 bases). Sequenced: naive CD8+ T cells from PBMCs. The DNA for the CDR3 is TGTGCCAGCAGTGAACGTGGAGGGGGGGGCGAGCAGTACTTC. Translation: CASSERGGGGEQYF.